This passage covers 10 T cell receptor beta chains from one sample sequenced in a study of blood T cell repertoires in COVID-19. The data were produced by immunoSEQ multiplex PCR, yet TCRdb's version contains in-frame clones alone and is incomplete. The top ten clones hold about 1.2% of a sample with around 280,000 clones, around 86% of them seen once. Sequenced: peripheral blood. The receptors stem from a man aged 70-80 years with acute or convalescent COVID-19.

The chain has TRBV5-4 and TRBJ1-2, with 7 bases matching TRBD1. This CDR3 contains 14 residues. From germline, CDR1 is SGHNT and CDR2 YYREEE (reference sequence). With 4 bases clipped from V and 6 bases from J, the junction kept 9 bases outside the gene matches. The CDR3 is CASSIKDRDNGYTF. CDR3 bases: TGTGCCAGCAGCATCAAAGACAGGGACAATGGCTACACCTTC.

V is TRBV20-1 and J is TRBJ2-1, with D tentatively TRBD1 (5 bases). Trimming pared 4 bases from V and 10 bases from J, leaving 11 bases between. CDR1 DFQATT and CDR2 SNEGSKA come from the germline V gene (reference sequence). The CDR3 is made up of 11 amino acids. The CDR3: CSAIQTVEQFF. The CDR3, as DNA: TGCAGTGCTATACAGACAGTAGAGCAGTTCTTC.

Only one count was recorded for this clone. This chain joins TRBV7-8 and TRBJ2-2; D is unclear. The germline V gene has CDR1 SGHVS and CDR2 FQNEAQ. This CDR3 is 14 amino acids long. Trimming took 6 bases from V and 8 from J, leaving 16 bases between them. This chain's CDR3 is CASRTPVLVGELFF. For the CDR3, the DNA is TGTGCCAGCAGAACTCCTGTGTTGGTGGGGGAGCTGTTTTTT.

This chain uses TRBV7-6 with TRBJ2-3, with 13 bases aligning to TRBD2. Germline trimming cut 2 bases from V and 4 bases from J; bases unmatched to any gene: 18. This CDR3 is built from 21 residues. The germline gives CDR1 SGHVS, CDR2 FNYEAQ. The CDR3 DNA reads as TGTGCCAGCAGCTTACAATCGGGACTAGCGGGGCGGTCATCGGGTTCAGATACGCAGTATTTT. This codes for CASSLQSGLAGRSSGSDTQYF.

This chain connects TRBV19 to TRBJ1-5; 10 bases line up with TRBD1. The CDR3 loop spans 18 amino acids. Germline CDR1 is LNHDA and CDR2 is SQIVND (reference sequence). With 2 bases clipped from V and 7 bases from J, the junction kept 14 bases outside the gene matches. As DNA, the CDR3 is TGTGCCAGTAGTATAATGCCGGGACAGGGGCCGCCAGGGCAGCCCCAGCATTTT. Translated, it gives CASSIMPGQGPPGQPQHF.

The chain combines TRBV19 with TRBJ2-1; tentatively, D is TRBD2 (5 bases). The V and J ends lost 3 bases and 7 bases respectively, with 13 bases between them. This CDR3 comprises 14 residues. Germline V CDR1 and CDR2: LNHDA, SQIVND (reference sequence). The CDR3 coding sequence is TGTGCCAGTAGTATCGTTCGGGGTGAGAATGAGCAGTTCTTC. This gives the protein CASSIVRGENEQFF. Full variable domain (remainder filled in from reference TRBV19 and TRBJ2-1): DGGITQSPKYLFRKEGQNVTLSCEQNLNHDAMYWYRQDPGQGLRLIYYSQIVNDFQKGDIAEGYSVSREKKESFPLTVTSAQKNPTAFYLCASSIVRGENEQFFGPGTRLTVL.

The chain couples TRBV9 to TRBJ1-4, with TRBD1 identical over 8 bases. V was pared by 0 bases and J by 3 bases, with 4 bases of the junction left unmatched. CDR1 is SGDLS, CDR2 YYNGEE, per germline. The CDR3 covers 16 residues. The CDR3: CASSVGGQAPNEKLFF. CDR3 coding DNA: TGTGCCAGCAGCGTAGGGGGACAGGCCCCTAATGAAAAACTGTTTTTT.

The chain's CDR3 is CASSLRGERGANTGELFF. The CDR3 DNA reads as TGTGCCAGCAGCCTACGCGGCGAGCGGGGGGCGAACACCGGGGAGCTGTTTTTT. J is TRBJ2-2 and V is TRBV4-2; 9 nucleotides line up with TRBD2. V was pared by 4 bases and J by 0 bases, with 9 bases of the junction left unmatched. The CDR3 has 18 residues. Looked up from germline, CDR1 is LGHNA and CDR2 is YNFKEQ.

This chain uses TRBV9 with TRBJ2-7, with D maybe TRBD1 (6 bases). Trimming took 4 bases from V and 0 from J, leaving 14 bases between them. The CDR3 covers 15 residues. The germline V gene encodes CDR1 SGDLS and CDR2 YYNGEE. In DNA, the CDR3 is TGTGCCAGCAGCCCAGCCGGGACACCCTCCTACGAGCAGTACTTC. Translated, it gives CASSPAGTPSYEQYF.

This chain uses TRBV18 with TRBJ2-7; 8 positions agree with TRBD1. CDR1 KGHSH and CDR2 LQKENI come from the germline V gene. Trimming cost V 1 base and J 3 bases; bases outside gene matches: 5. CDR3 length equals 15 residues. CDR3 sequence: CASSPQLDRGYEQYF. DNA of the CDR3: TGTGCCAGCTCACCACAGTTAGACAGGGGCTACGAGCAGTACTTC.